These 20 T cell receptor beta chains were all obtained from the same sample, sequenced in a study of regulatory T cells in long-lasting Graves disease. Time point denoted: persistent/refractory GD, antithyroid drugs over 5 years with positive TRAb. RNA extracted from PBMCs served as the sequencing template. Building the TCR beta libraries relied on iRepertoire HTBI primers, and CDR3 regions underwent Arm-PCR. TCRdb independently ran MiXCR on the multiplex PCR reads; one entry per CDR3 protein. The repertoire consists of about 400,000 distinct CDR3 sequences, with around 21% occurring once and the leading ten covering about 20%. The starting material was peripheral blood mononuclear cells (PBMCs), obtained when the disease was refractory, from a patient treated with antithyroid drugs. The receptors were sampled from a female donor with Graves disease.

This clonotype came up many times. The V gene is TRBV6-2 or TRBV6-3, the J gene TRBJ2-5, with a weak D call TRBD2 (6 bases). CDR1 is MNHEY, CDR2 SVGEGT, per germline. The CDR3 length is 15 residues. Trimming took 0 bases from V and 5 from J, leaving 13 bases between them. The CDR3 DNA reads TGTGCCAGCAGTTACTCGTTGGGGGGTGGGGAGACCCAGTACTTC. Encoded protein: CASSYSLGGGETQYF.

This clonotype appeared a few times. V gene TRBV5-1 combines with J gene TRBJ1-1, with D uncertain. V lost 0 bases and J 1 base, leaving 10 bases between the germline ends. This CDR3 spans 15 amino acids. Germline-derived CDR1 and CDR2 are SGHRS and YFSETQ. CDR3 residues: CASSLAWGSNTEAFF. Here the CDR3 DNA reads TGCGCCAGCAGCTTGGCCTGGGGATCGAACACTGAAGCTTTCTTT. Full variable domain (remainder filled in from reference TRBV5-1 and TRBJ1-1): KAGVTQTPRYLIKTRGQQVTLSCSPISGHRSVSWYQQTPGQGLQFLFEYFSETQRNKGNFPGRFSGRQFSNSRSEMNVSTLELGDSALYLCASSLAWGSNTEAFFGQGTRLTVV.

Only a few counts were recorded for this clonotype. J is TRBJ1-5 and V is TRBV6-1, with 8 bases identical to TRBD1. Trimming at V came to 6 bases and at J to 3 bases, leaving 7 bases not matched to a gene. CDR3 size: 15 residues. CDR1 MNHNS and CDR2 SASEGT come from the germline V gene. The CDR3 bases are TGTGCCAGCAGGCCGACAGGGGCTCTCAATCAGCCCCAGCATTTT. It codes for CASRPTGALNQPQHF.

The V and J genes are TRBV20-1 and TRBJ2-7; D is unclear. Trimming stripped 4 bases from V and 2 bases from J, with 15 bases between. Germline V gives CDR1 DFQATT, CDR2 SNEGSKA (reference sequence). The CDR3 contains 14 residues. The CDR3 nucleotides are TGCAGTGCTACTTTCTCCAGTCGGCCCTACGAGCAGTACTTC. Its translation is CSATFSSRPYEQYF.

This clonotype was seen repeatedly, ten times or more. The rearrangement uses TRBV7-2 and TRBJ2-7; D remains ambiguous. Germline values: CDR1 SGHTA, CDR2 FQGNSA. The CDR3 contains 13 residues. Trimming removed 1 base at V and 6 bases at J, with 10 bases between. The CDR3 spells CASSLDSELEQYF. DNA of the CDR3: TGTGCCAGCAGCTTAGACAGCGAACTCGAGCAGTACTTC. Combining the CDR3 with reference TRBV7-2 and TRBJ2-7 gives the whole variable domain GAGVSQSPSNKVTEKGKDVELRCDPISGHTALYWYRQSLGQGLEFLIYFQGNSAPDKSGLPSDRFSAERTGGSVSTLTIQRTQQEDSAVYLCASSLDSELEQYFGPGTRLTVT.

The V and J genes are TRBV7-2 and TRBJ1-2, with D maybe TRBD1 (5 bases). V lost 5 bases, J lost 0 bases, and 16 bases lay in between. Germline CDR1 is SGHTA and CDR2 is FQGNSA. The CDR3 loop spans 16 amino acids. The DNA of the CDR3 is TGTGCCAGCAGCCATGGGGCGGGGCCAGCTAACTATGGCTACACCTTC. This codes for CASSHGAGPANYGYTF.

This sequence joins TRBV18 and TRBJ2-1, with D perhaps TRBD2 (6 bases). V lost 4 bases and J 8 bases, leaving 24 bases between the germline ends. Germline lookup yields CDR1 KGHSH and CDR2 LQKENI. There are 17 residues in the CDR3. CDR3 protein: CASSRQRRAREFDEQFF. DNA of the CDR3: TGTGCCAGCTCACGACAGCGGCGAGCCCGGGAGTTTGATGAGCAGTTCTTC.

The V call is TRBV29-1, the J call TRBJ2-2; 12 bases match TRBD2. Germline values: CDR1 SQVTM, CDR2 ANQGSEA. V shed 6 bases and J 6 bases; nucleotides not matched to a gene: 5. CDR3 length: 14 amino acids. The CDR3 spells CSVRLAGVAGELFF. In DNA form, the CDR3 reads TGCAGCGTGAGACTAGCGGGAGTGGCCGGGGAGCTGTTTTTT.

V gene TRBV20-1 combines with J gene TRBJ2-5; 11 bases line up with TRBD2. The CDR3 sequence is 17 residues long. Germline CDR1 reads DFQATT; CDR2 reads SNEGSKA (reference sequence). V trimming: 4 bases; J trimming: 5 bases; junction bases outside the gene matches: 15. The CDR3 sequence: CSANLLTTSGRGETQYF. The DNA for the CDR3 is TGCAGTGCTAACCTCTTAACTACTAGCGGGAGAGGGGAGACCCAGTACTTC.

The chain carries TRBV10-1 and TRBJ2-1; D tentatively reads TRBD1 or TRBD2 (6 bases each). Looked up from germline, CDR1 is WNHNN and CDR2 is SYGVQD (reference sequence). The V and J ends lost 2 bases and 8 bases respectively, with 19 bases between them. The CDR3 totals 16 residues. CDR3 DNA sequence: TGCGCCAGCAGTGAGCACGGAGGGGGGCCGGGAGATGAGCAGTTCTTC. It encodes CASSEHGGGPGDEQFF.

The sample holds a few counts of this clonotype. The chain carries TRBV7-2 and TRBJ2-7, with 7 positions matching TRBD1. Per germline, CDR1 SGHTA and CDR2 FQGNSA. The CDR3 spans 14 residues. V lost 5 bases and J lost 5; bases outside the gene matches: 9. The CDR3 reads CASSLDRASHEQYF. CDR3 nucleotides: TGTGCCAGCAGCCTCGACAGGGCCAGTCACGAGCAGTACTTC.

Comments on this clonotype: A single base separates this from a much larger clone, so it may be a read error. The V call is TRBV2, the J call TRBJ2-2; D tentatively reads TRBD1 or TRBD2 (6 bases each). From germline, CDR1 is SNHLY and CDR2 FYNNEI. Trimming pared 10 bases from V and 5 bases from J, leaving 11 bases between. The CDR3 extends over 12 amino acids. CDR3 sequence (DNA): TGTGCCAAGGGGGGCCGAACCGGGGAGCTGTTTTTT. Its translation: CAKGGRTGELFF. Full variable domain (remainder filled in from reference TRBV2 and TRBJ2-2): EPEVTQTPSHQVTQMGQEVILRCVPISNHLYFYWYRQILGQKVEFLVSFYNNEISEKSEIFDDQFSVERPDGSNFTLKIRSTKLEDSAMYFCAKGGRTGELFFGEGSRLTVL.

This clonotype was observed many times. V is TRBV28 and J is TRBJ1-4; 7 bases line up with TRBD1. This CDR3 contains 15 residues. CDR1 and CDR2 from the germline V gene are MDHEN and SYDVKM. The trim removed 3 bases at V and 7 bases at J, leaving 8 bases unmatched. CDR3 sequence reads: CASSFRQPGGEKLFF. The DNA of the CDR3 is TGTGCCAGCAGTTTCCGGCAGCCAGGGGGTGAAAAACTGTTTTTT. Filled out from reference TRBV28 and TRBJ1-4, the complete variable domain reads DVKVTQSSRYLVKRTGEKVFLECVQDMDHENMFWYRQDPGLGLRLIYFSYDVKMKEKGDIPEGYSVSREKKERFSLILESASTNQTSMYLCASSFRQPGGEKLFFGSGTQLSVL.

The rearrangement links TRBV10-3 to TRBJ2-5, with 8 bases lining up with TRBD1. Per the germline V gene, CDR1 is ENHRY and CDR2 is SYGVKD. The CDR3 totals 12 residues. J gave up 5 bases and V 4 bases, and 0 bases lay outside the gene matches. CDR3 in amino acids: CAISGTGETQYF. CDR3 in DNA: TGTGCCATCAGTGGGACAGGGGAGACCCAGTACTTC.

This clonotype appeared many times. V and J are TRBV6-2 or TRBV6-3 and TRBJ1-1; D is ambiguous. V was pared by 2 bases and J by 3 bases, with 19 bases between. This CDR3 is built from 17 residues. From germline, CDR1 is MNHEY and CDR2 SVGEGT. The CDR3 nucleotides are TGTGCCAGCAGTTACCGTCGAGGGTTGGCCGGGGACACTGAAGCTTTCTTT. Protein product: CASSYRRGLAGDTEAFF.

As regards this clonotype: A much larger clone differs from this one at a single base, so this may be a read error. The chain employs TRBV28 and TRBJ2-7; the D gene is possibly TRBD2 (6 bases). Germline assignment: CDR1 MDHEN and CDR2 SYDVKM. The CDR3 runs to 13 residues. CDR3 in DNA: TGTGCCAGCAGTTCGACTAGTCCCTACGAGCAGTGCTTC. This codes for CASSSTSPYEQCF.

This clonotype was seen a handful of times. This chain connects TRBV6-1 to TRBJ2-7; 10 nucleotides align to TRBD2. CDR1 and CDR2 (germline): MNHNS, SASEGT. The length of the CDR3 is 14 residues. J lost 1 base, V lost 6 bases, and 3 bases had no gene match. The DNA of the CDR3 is TGTGCCAGCAGAAGCGGGAGGGAATCCTACGAGCAGTACTTC. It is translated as CASRSGRESYEQYF.

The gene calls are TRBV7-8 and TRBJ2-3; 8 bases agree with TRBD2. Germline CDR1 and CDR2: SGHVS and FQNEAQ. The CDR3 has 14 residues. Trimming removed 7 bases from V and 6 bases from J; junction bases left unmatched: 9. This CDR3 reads CASTPRGGRDTQYF. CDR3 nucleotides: TGTGCCAGCACCCCCCGGGGCGGGAGGGATACGCAGTATTTT.

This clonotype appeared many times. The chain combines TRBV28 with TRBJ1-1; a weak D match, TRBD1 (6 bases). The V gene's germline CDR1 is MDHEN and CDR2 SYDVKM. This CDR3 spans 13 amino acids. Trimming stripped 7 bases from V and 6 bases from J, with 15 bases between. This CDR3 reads CASIGGGPPEAFF. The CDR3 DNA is TGTGCCAGCATTGGGGGCGGCCCCCCTGAAGCTTTCTTT.

CDR3 sequence: CSARAARNYGYTF. CDR3 DNA: TGCAGTGCTAGGGCAGCCCGAAACTATGGCTACACCTTC. The J gene is TRBJ1-2, the V gene TRBV20-1; D is unclear. The CDR3 is made up of 13 amino acids. Germline V gives CDR1 DFQATT, CDR2 SNEGSKA (reference sequence). Deletions cut 3 bases from V and 2 bases from J, with 10 bases between.